This entry lists 10 T cell receptor beta chains sequenced from one sample in a study of CD4 T cells in relation to SARS-CoV-2 and coronaviruses. Method: immunoSEQ multiplex PCR; TCRdb's copy keeps in-frame clones and lacks some. This sample has 55,000 to 75,000 clones, with 75% to 90% found just once. Unexposed donor CD4+ T cells date from about 2011-2018, before the COVID-19 pandemic. Sample: memory CD4+ T cells from PBMCs. The source is a human donor in good health.

The genes are TRBV5-8 and TRBJ2-5, with 14 bases lining up with TRBD2. The V gene end was trimmed by 4 bases and the J gene end by 2 bases; junction bases not matched to a gene: 4. CDR1 is SGHTS, CDR2 YDEGEE, per germline. The CDR3 extends over 16 amino acids. The CDR3 sequence is CASSLWTSGGQETQYF. In nucleotides, the CDR3 is TGTGCCAGCAGCCTATGGACTAGCGGGGGGCAAGAGACCCAGTACTTC.

The genes are TRBV11-2 and TRBJ1-1; D is unclear. The CDR3 has 16 residues. Trimming stripped 5 bases from V and 0 bases from J, with 16 bases between. Germline loops: CDR1 SGHAT, CDR2 FQNNGV. The DNA of the CDR3 is TGTGCCAGCAGCCGGCAAGGATACGGCATGAACACTGAAGCTTTCTTT. Its protein is CASSRQGYGMNTEAFF.

This chain joins TRBV5-5 and TRBJ2-1, with 9 bases aligning to TRBD1. The germline gives CDR1 SGHKS, CDR2 YYEKEE (reference sequence). After removal of 3 bases from V and 1 base from J, the junction contained 8 bases not matched to a gene. The CDR3 covers 17 residues. The CDR3 sequence: CASSWGTGRRSYNEQFF. The CDR3 nucleotides read TGTGCCAGCAGCTGGGGGACAGGGAGAAGGTCCTACAATGAGCAGTTCTTC.

The chain recombines TRBV18 with TRBJ2-4; weak D call: TRBD2 (6 bases). The ends were cut back, 2 bases at V and 7 bases at J, with 15 bases in the middle. This CDR3 region has 15 residues. Germline CDR1 is KGHSH and CDR2 is LQKENI. The CDR3 region is CASSPGAGTINIQYF. DNA of the CDR3: TGTGCCAGCTCACCAGGGGCGGGAACAATCAACATTCAGTACTTC.

The rearrangement joins TRBV6-2 or TRBV6-3 to TRBJ2-1, with D hard to call. CDR3 length: 14 amino acids. Deletions cut 6 bases from V and 6 bases from J, with 15 bases between. In germline, CDR1 is MNHEY, CDR2 SVGEGT. CDR3 sequence: CASSPLGPVNEQFF. CDR3 in DNA: TGTGCCAGCAGCCCCCTTGGCCCTGTCAATGAGCAGTTCTTC.

V is TRBV27 and J is TRBJ2-7; 7 bases agree with TRBD1. V dropped 4 bases and J dropped 3; count of bases not matched to a gene: 3. The CDR3 runs to 13 residues. Germline CDR1 reads MNHEY; CDR2 reads SMNVEV (reference sequence). CDR3 region: CASSYDRDYEQYF. In nucleotides, the CDR3 is TGTGCCAGCAGTTATGACAGGGACTACGAGCAGTACTTC.

J is TRBJ1-4 and V is TRBV6-5, with 8 bases matching TRBD1. After removal of 6 bases from V and 0 bases from J, the junction contained 3 bases not matched to a gene. CDR1 is MNHEY, CDR2 SVGAGI, per germline. The CDR3 runs to 15 residues. The CDR3 region has the DNA TGTGCCAGCAGGACAGGGGACGCAACTAATGAAAAACTGTTTTTT. It specifies CASRTGDATNEKLFF.

The chain links TRBV24-1 to TRBJ2-1, with 13 bases identical to TRBD2. Germline V gene lookup returns CDR1 KGHDR and CDR2 SFDVKD. The CDR3 contains 19 residues. V was pared by 11 bases and J by 8 bases, with 23 bases of the junction left unmatched. The CDR3 nucleotides read TGTGCCATCAAAATCCCCTCTACAATGGGACTAGCGGGACTCGATGAGCAGTTCTTC. This sequence encodes CAIKIPSTMGLAGLDEQFF.

The chain employs TRBV5-4 and TRBJ1-2; the match to TRBD1 covers 9 bases. CDR1 SGHNT and CDR2 YYREEE come from the germline V gene (reference sequence). Unmatched junction bases numbered 11, after V lost 3 bases and J lost 8 bases. CDR3 size: 15 residues. CDR3 loop: CASSSRDRARGGYTF. CDR3 DNA: TGTGCCAGCAGCTCGAGGGACAGGGCCCGAGGAGGCTACACCTTC.

CDR3 in amino acids: CASSVAGGGNTIYF. The CDR3 DNA is TGTGCCAGCAGCGTTGCAGGAGGTGGAAACACCATATATTTT. The chain recombines TRBV9 with TRBJ1-3; D unclear. Germline CDR1 reads SGDLS; CDR2 reads YYNGEE. The CDR3 spans 14 residues. V lost 2 bases, J lost 3 bases, and 9 bases lay in between. The variable domain in full, completed from reference TRBV9 and TRBJ1-3, reads DSGVTQTPKHLITATGQRVTLRCSPRSGDLSVYWYQQSLDQGLQFLIQYYNGEERAKGNILERFSAQQFPDLHSELNLSSLELGDSALYFCASSVAGGGNTIYFGEGSWLTVV.